Listed below are T cell receptor beta chains from one sample, sequenced in a study of blood T cell repertoires in COVID-19. Profiling relied on immunoSEQ multiplex PCR, and the TCRdb table lists in-frame clones only, not all of them. The sample yields 280,000 or so clones, roughly 88% seen once. Input material: peripheral blood. The receptors come from a man younger than 30 with active or convalescent COVID-19. Each CDR3 is given with its conserved first and last residue. A D gene is named only where the DNA matches it firmly. Size is stated for part of the rows, as once, few or many counts, or as a class when the clone is expanded.

clone size	CDR3 length	J gene	V gene	D gene	CDR3 DNA	CDR3 protein
NA	16	TRBJ2-2	TRBV5-6	TRBD1	TGTGCCAGCAGCTGGGCCCGGACAGGGAACACCGGGGAGCTGTTTTTT	CASSWARTGNTGELFF
NA	15	TRBJ2-7	TRBV11-2	NA	TGTGCCAGCAGCCCAACGTTCCAGCGCTCCTACGAGCAGTACTTC	CASSPTFQRSYEQYF
NA	13	TRBJ2-7	TRBV6-5	NA	TGTGCCAGCAGTTACTCCCGGGGTTACGAGCAGTACTTC	CASSYSRGYEQYF
NA	13	TRBJ1-5	TRBV2	NA	TGTGCCAGCACCCGGGGGGACAATCAGCCCCAGCATTTT	CASTRGDNQPQHF
NA	13	TRBJ1-1	TRBV6-5	NA	TGTGCCAGCAGTTACGGGGTCGGAGGTGAAGCTTTCTTT	CASSYGVGGEAFF
NA	14	TRBJ2-5	TRBV11-2	TRBD2	TGTGCCAGCAGCTCGACTAGCGGGCAAGAGACCCAGTACTTC	CASSSTSGQETQYF
NA	15	TRBJ2-7	TRBV19	NA	TGTGCCAGTAGTGCCTCGAACGACGGAGGGTACGAGCAGTACTTC	CASSASNDGGYEQYF
once	14	TRBJ1-1	TRBV19	TRBD1	TGTGCCAGTGGATCCCCTAGACAGGGGGATGAAGCTTTCTTT	CASGSPRQGDEAFF
NA	13	TRBJ1-1	TRBV10-3	NA	TGTGCCATCTTGGAGGAACTGAACACTGAAGCTTTCTTT	CAILEELNTEAFF
NA	15	TRBJ2-5	TRBV5-6	TRBD1	TGTGCCAGCAGCTCCGTGACAGGGGACCCAGAGACCCAGTACTTC	CASSSVTGDPETQYF
NA	15	TRBJ2-7	TRBV6-5	TRBD2	TGTGCCACCGTCGGACTAGCGGGGGGGGACCACGAGCAGTACTTC	CATVGLAGGDHEQYF
NA	14	TRBJ1-4	TRBV2	NA	TGTGCCAGCAGTGAAGGCACCTCGGGTGAAAAACTGTTTTTT	CASSEGTSGEKLFF
NA	16	TRBJ2-5	TRBV7-9	TRBD1	TGTGCCAGCAGCTTAGATGAGACAGGGTCCGGAGAGACCCAGTACTTC	CASSLDETGSGETQYF
NA	13	TRBJ1-1	TRBV10-1	NA	TGCGCCAGCAGTGATGCGGACACCACTGAAGCTTTCTTT	CASSDADTTEAFF
NA	13	TRBJ1-1	TRBV13	NA	TGTGCCAGCAGCTTGGCTAGTAACACTGAAGCTTTCTTT	CASSLASNTEAFF
once	14	TRBJ1-1	TRBV10-3	NA	TGTGCCATCAAATCGACAGGTCAGAACACTGAAGCTTTCTTT	CAIKSTGQNTEAFF
NA	16	TRBJ1-2	TRBV21-1	NA	TGTGCCAGCAGCAAATACCGGACAGGGGGCGGTGAAGGCTACACCTTC	CASSKYRTGGGEGYTF
few	14	TRBJ2-7	TRBV6-5	NA	TGTGCCAGCAGTTACGGCAGGGTCTCCTACGAGCAGTACTTC	CASSYGRVSYEQYF
NA	16	TRBJ2-5	TRBV5-4	NA	TGTGCCAGCAGCCAAGTAGGTGGAGGGGGCGGCGAGACCCAGTACTTC	CASSQVGGGGGETQYF
once	14	TRBJ2-7	TRBV4-1	TRBD2	TGCGCCAGCAGCCAAGTCCGGACTAGCTCCGAGCAGTACTTC	CASSQVRTSSEQYF
NA	15	TRBJ2-4	TRBV7-9	NA	TGTGCCAGCAGCTCGGATAGCGGAGCCAAAAACATTCAGTACTTC	CASSSDSGAKNIQYF
NA	15	TRBJ2-1	TRBV5-1	TRBD2	TGCGCCAGCAGCCCGGATCCGGGGGGTTACAATGAGCAGTTCTTC	CASSPDPGGYNEQFF
NA	15	TRBJ1-1	TRBV11-2	TRBD1	TGTGCCAGCAGCTCGTGGACAGGGAAGAACACTGAAGCTTTCTTT	CASSSWTGKNTEAFF
NA	12	TRBJ1-2	TRBV6-5	NA	TGTGCCTCGGGTTCAGTGATCTATGGCTACACCTTC	CASGSVIYGYTF
NA	16	TRBJ2-1	TRBV9	TRBD1	TGTGCCAGAACCCGCCTGGGCAGGGGGATTTACAATGAGCAGTTCTTC	CARTRLGRGIYNEQFF
NA	18	TRBJ1-4	TRBV16	NA	TGTGCCAGCAGCCAATCCTTGCGGCAGCCGATATTGAATGAAAAACTGTTTTTT	CASSQSLRQPILNEKLFF
NA	14	TRBJ2-5	TRBV10-3	TRBD2	TGTGCCACCCTTAGCGGGGGGCCGGAAGAGACCCAGTACTTC	CATLSGGPEETQYF
NA	14	TRBJ2-2	TRBV6-4	TRBD2	TGTGCCAGCAGTCGGCTAGCGGGGGCCGGGGAGCTGTTTTTT	CASSRLAGAGELFF
NA	16	TRBJ2-1	TRBV27	TRBD2	TGTGCCAGCAGCCCCGGGACTAGCGGATTATACAATGAGCAGTTCTTC	CASSPGTSGLYNEQFF
NA	14	TRBJ1-6	TRBV7-9	NA	TGTGCCAGCAGCCAACAAACAGGGAAATCACCCCTCCACTTT	CASSQQTGKSPLHF
NA	14	TRBJ1-1	TRBV4-3	NA	TGCGCCAGCAGCCAAGATGTGGCTAACACTGAAGCTTTCTTT	CASSQDVANTEAFF
once	14	TRBJ2-1	TRBV14	NA	TGTGCCAGCAGCCCCAGGGTTGGTTACAATGAGCAGTTCTTC	CASSPRVGYNEQFF
NA	15	TRBJ1-4	TRBV4-1	TRBD1	TGCGCCAGCAGCCAAGAAAACAGGGGGCGTGAAAAACTGTTTTTT	CASSQENRGREKLFF
once	15	TRBJ2-7	TRBV19	NA	TGTGCCAGTATGTGGCGGCAGGGGGGCTCCTACGAGCAGTACTTC	CASMWRQGGSYEQYF
NA	12	TRBJ2-3	TRBV29-1	NA	TGCAGCGTTGAAAGAGAAAAGAGTTCGCAGTATTTT	CSVEREKSSQYF
NA	18	TRBJ2-1	TRBV19	TRBD1	TGTGCCAGTAGTACAAAACCCCCCGGACAGGGATACTACAATGAGCAGTTCTTC	CASSTKPPGQGYYNEQFF
NA	13	TRBJ2-5	TRBV20-1	NA	TGCAGTGCTAGTGGGGCTACCCAAGAGACCCAGTACTTC	CSASGATQETQYF
NA	16	TRBJ1-3	TRBV13	TRBD1	TGTGCCAGCAGCTCTGGACAGGGGGCGAGTGGAAACACCATATATTTT	CASSSGQGASGNTIYF
NA	13	TRBJ2-3	TRBV11-3	NA	TGTGCCAGCAGCTTATACGGGGCAGATACGCAGTATTTT	CASSLYGADTQYF
NA	17	TRBJ1-6	TRBV13	NA	TGTGCCAGCAGCTTATACGGGAGAAGCTCCTATAATTCACCCCTCCACTTT	CASSLYGRSSYNSPLHF
NA	14	TRBJ1-1	TRBV19	NA	TGTGCCACCGCCGCCCCCCCACAGAACACTGAAGCTTTCTTT	CATAAPPQNTEAFF